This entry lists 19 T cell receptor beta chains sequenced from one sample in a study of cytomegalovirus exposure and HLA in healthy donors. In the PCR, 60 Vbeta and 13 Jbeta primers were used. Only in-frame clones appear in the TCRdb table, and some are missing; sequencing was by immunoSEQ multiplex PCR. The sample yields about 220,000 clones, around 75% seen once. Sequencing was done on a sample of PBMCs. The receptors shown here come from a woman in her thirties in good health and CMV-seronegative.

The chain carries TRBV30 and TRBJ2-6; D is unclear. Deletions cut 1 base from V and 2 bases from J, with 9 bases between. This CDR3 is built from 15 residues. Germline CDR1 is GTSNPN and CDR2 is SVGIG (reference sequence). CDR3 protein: CAWSGLEAGANVLTF. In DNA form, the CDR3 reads TGTGCCTGGAGTGGCCTAGAGGCTGGGGCCAACGTCCTGACTTTC. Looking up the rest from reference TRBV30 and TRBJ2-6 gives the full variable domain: SQTIHQWPATLVQPVGSPLSLECTVEGTSNPNLYWYRQAAGRGLQLLFYSVGIGQISSEVPQNLSASRPQDRQFILSSKKLLLSDSGFYLCAWSGLEAGANVLTFGAGSRLTVL.

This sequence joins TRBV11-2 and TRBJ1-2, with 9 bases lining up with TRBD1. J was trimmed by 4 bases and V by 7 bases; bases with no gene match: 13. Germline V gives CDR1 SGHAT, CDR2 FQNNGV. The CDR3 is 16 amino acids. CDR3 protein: CASTLQTGQGTYGYTF. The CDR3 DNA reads TGTGCCAGCACCCTACAAACCGGACAGGGGACCTATGGCTACACCTTC.

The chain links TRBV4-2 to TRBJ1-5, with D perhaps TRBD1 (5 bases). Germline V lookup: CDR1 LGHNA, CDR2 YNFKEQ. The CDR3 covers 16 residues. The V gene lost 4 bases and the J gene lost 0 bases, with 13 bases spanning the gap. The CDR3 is CASSRGGDVSNQPQHF. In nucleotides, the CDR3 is TGTGCCAGCAGCCGGGGGGGGGACGTTAGCAATCAGCCCCAGCATTTT.

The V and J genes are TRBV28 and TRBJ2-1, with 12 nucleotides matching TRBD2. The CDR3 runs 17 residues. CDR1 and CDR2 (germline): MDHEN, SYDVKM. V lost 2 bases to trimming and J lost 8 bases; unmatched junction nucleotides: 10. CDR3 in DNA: TGTGCCAGCAGTTTACCCCGGGGGGCTAGCGGGGGGGATGAGCAGTTCTTC. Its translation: CASSLPRGASGGDEQFF.

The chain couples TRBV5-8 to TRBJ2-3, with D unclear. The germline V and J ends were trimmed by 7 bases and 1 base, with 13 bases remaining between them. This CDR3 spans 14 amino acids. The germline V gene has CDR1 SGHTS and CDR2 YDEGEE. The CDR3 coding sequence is TGTGCCAGCTCAGGCGAACAAGGCACAGATACGCAGTATTTT. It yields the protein CASSGEQGTDTQYF.

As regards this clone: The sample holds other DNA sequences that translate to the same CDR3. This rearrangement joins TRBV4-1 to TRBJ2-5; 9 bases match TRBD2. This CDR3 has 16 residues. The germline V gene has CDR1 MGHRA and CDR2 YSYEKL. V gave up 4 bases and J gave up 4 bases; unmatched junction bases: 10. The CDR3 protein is CASSLGHSGSVETQYF. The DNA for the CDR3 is TGCGCCAGCAGCCTAGGCCATAGCGGGAGTGTAGAGACCCAGTACTTC.

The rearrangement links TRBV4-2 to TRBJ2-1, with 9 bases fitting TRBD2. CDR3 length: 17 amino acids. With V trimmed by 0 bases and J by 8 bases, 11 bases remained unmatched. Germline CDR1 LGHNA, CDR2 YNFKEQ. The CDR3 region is CASSQEVAGGPGDEQFF. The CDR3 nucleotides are TGTGCCAGCAGCCAAGAAGTGGCGGGGGGGCCGGGTGATGAGCAGTTCTTC.

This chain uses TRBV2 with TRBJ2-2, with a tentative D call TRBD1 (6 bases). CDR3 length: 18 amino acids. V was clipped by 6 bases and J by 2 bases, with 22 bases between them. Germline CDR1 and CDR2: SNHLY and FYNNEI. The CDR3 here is CASREVAVTGPNTGELFF. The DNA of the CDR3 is TGTGCCAGCAGGGAGGTAGCAGTCACAGGGCCAAACACCGGGGAGCTGTTTTTT.

The CDR3 coding sequence is TGTGCCAGCAGTTTACTAGCGGGGCTAGGGACCGGGGAGCTGTTTTTT. Residues: CASSLLAGLGTGELFF. The chain joins TRBV27 to TRBJ2-2; 9 positions agree with TRBD2. V trimming: 2 bases; J trimming: 5 bases; junction bases outside the gene matches: 6. The CDR3 length is 16 residues. From germline, CDR1 is MNHEY and CDR2 SMNVEV (reference sequence).

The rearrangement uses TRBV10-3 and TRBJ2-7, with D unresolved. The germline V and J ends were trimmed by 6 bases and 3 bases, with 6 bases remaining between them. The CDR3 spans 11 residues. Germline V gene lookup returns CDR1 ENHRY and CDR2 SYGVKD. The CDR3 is CAISTRYEQYF. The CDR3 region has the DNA TGTGCCATCAGCACTCGCTACGAGCAGTACTTC.

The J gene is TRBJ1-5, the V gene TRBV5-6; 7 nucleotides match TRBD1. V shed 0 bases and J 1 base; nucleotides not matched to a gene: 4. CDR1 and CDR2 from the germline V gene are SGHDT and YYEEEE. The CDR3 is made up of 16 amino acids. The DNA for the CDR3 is TGTGCCAGCAGCTTGGGGCGACAGGGAAGCAATCAGCCCCAGCATTTT. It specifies CASSLGRQGSNQPQHF.

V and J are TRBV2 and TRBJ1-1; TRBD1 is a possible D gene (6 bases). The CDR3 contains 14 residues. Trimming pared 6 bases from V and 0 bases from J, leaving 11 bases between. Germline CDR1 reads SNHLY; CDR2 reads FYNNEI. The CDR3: CASSPRGLNTEAFF. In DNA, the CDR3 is TGTGCCAGCAGCCCCAGGGGCTTGAACACTGAAGCTTTCTTT. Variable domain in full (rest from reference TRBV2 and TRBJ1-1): EPEVTQTPSHQVTQMGQEVILRCVPISNHLYFYWYRQILGQKVEFLVSFYNNEISEKSEIFDDQFSVERPDGSNFTLKIRSTKLEDSAMYFCASSPRGLNTEAFFGQGTRLTVV.

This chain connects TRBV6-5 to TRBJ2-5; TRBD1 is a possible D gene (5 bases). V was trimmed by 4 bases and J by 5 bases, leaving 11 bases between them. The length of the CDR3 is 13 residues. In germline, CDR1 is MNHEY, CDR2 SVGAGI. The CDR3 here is CASSSNPGETQYF. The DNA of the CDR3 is TGTGCCAGCAGTTCCAATCCAGGGGAGACCCAGTACTTC.

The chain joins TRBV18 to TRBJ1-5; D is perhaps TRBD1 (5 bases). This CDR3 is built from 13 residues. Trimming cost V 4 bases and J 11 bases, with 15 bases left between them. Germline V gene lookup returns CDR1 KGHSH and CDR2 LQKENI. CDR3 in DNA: TGTGCCAGCTCACAAGCGGGGGACGAGACCCAGCATTTT. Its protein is CASSQAGDETQHF.

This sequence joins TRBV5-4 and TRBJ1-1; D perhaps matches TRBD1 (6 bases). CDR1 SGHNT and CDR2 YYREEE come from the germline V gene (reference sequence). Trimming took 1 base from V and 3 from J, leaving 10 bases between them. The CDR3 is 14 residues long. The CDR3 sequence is CASSLWGLDTEAFF. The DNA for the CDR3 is TGTGCCAGCAGCTTGTGGGGGCTGGACACTGAAGCTTTCTTT.

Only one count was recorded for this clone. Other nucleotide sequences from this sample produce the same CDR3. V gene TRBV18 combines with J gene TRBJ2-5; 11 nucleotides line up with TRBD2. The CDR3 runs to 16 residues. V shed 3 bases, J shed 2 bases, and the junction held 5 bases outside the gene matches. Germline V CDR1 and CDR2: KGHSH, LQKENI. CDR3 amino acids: CASSPLGTSGQETQYF. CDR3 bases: TGTGCCAGCTCACCCTTAGGGACTAGCGGTCAAGAGACCCAGTACTTC.

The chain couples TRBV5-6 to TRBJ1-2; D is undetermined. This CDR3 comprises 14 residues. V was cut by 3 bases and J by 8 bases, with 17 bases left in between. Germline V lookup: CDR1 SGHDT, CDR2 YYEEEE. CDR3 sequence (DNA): TGTGCCAGCAGCTCGCCAAGGCCAGCGTTCGGCTACACCTTC. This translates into CASSSPRPAFGYTF.

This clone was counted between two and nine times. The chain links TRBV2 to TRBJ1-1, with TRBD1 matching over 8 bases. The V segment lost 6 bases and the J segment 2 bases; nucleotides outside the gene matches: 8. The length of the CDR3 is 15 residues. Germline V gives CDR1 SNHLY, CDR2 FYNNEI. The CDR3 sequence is CASRPDRAFNTEAFF. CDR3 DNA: TGTGCCAGCAGGCCGGACAGGGCTTTTAACACTGAAGCTTTCTTT. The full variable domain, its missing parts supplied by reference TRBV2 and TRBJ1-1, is EPEVTQTPSHQVTQMGQEVILRCVPISNHLYFYWYRQILGQKVEFLVSFYNNEISEKSEIFDDQFSVERPDGSNFTLKIRSTKLEDSAMYFCASRPDRAFNTEAFFGQGTRLTVV.

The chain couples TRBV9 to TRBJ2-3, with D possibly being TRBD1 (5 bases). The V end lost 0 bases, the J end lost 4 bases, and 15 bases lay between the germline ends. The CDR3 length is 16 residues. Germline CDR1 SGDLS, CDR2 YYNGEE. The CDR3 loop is CASSVVVGQGADTQYF. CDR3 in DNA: TGTGCCAGCAGCGTAGTTGTAGGGCAGGGTGCAGATACGCAGTATTTT. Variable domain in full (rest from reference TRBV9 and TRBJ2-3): DSGVTQTPKHLITATGQRVTLRCSPRSGDLSVYWYQQSLDQGLQFLIQYYNGEERAKGNILERFSAQQFPDLHSELNLSSLELGDSALYFCASSVVVGQGADTQYFGPGTRLTVL.